This T cell receptor beta chain was recovered during a study of blood T cell repertoires in COVID-19. Study background: T cells, B-cell-depleted T cells, or PBMCs supplied cDNA or gDNA.

V was clipped by 0 bases and J by 4 bases; unmatched bases: 2. CDR1 and CDR2 from the germline V gene are KGHSH and LQKENI. The length of the CDR3 is 14 residues. Source study methods: Estimation of nucleated cell counts was performed using reference gene primer amplification. Libraries were prepared by immunoSEQ multiplex PCR; TCRdb keeps only in-frame clonotypes and omits some of them. For V, J and clone size, that table is used; D and trimming come from the DNA. The data hold approximately 300,000 clones, with approximately 86% observed a single time. Sequencing used peripheral blood. The sequence was obtained from a man younger than 35 with active or convalescent COVID-19. This chain links TRBV18 with TRBJ1-2; TRBD1 agrees at 7 bases. The CDR3 spells CASSPPQGTYGYTF. The CDR3 nucleotides read TGTGCCAGCTCACCACCACAGGGGACCTATGGCTACACCTTC.